This T cell receptor (beta chain) is from a study of PD-1 blockade in classical Hodgkin lymphoma. Using immunoSEQ multiplex PCR, the repertoire was profiled, and TCRdb retains in-frame clones only, with some absent. The sample includes more than 50,000 clones, around nine tenths of them seen just once. On this clone itself: Its antigen is not known.

Study-level points and caveats: Baseline TCR diversity was reportedly lower in newly diagnosed patients than healthy donors. For complete responders, baseline diversity was comparable to that of newly diagnosed patients.

The CDR3 has 13 amino acids. Germline CDR1 MNHNS, CDR2 SASEGT. V lost 5 bases, J lost 10 bases, and 5 bases stayed unmatched. Each patient's relapse followed autologous stem cell transplantation, and brentuximab vedotin exposure varied. Patients reached a best response of complete response, partial response or progressive disease. This chain uses TRBV6-1 with TRBJ2-1; the match to TRBD2 covers 10 bases. The sequencing used peripheral blood mononuclear cells (PBMCs), collected at baseline. This sequence was found in a human donor with classical Hodgkin lymphoma. For the CDR3, the DNA is TGTGCCAGCAGTCTAGCGGGAGCCCGGGAGCAGTTCTTC. It codes for CASSLAGAREQFF.